This TCR beta chain was captured in a study of blood T cell repertoires in COVID-19 (dated by TCRdb to the early 2020s). With respect to the entire study: Collaborator samples came from the United States, Italy and Spain and covered acute and convalescent phases of COVID-19. Sample metadata almost always included a de-identified subject ID, COVID-19 status, age in years and sex. The repertoires were made available in a free public database intended to serve as a resource for research on the immune response to SARS-CoV-2. The prospective study material was composed of cDNA or gDNA derived from T cells, B-cell-depleted T cells, or PBMCs. Where available, HLA class I and class II types were taken from metadata supplied by the sample provider and were not determined by assay-based typing. Deeply sampled blood TCRbeta repertoires from subjects exposed to, actively infected with, or recovered from COVID-19 were included in the dataset. Samples came from the ongoing ImmuneRACE study (first 160 participants) plus 1,254 subjects from 6 global collaborators. Findings and caveats that apply to the study as a whole: How much clinical and demographic metadata was included differed by source and by participant, and the metadata was provided uncurated.

About this clone itself: The antigen it recognizes is unknown. No clone much larger than this one lies a single base away; base qualities are absent.

Its CDR3 holds 15 amino acids, cysteine through phenylalanine. Only the CDR3 DNA stays, 45 bases, in frame from base 1. The germline V gene provides CDR1 SGHTA and CDR2 FQGNSA. After removal of 5 bases from V and 6 bases from J, the junction retains 2 bases not matched to a gene. TCRbeta CDR3 regions were amplified from genomic DNA by means of the immunoSEQ Assay, a bias-controlled multiplex PCR. The original methods were these. Nucleated cell counts per sample were estimated from amplification of reference gene primers within the assay. To quantify the absolute abundance of each unique TCRbeta CDR3 rearrangement, sequence reads were collapsed and filtered. For each sample, productive Simpson clonality was calculated as the square root of Simpson's diversity index over productive rearrangements. TCRdb stores this immuneACCESS table with in-frame sequences only. Part of the clones is absent; in the studies checked, under half of the shortfall reflects unresolved V genes, and no reason is known for the rest. Clonal size and the V and J genes are those of that table, whereas D and trimming came from the DNA. The sample has 650,000 to 800,000 clones on record, 75% to 90% of them singletons. Of the sample, approximately 0.3% falls within the top ten clones.

Each collaborating institution followed its own protocols to collect whole blood in K2EDTA tubes. For TCRbeta analysis, collaborators shipped samples as frozen whole blood, isolated PBMCs, or DNA extracted from either of those sample types. The TCR originated in a young woman with acute or convalescent COVID-19. The source material was peripheral blood. Rearrangement joined TRBV7-2 to TRBJ2-2; TRBD2 aligns with 14 central bases. The nucleotide sequence reads as follows: TGTGCCAGCAGCCAGACTAGCGGGGGGGCCGGGGAGCTGTTTTTT. Translated, it gives CASSQTSGGAGELFF.